This TCR beta chain stems from a study of spatial heterogeneity in lung cancer. Germline loops: CDR1 SQVTM, CDR2 ANQGSEA. The CDR3 is 15 residues long. With 5 bases removed from V and 2 bases from J, the gap between germline ends came to 16 bases. This clonotype was observed at least ten times. Time point reported: blood at routine non-recurrence follow-up after resection. The study sequenced unsorted whole RNA from tumor, nontumor lung or frozen PBMC. Each CDR3 protein is one row after TCRdb ran MiXCR on the 5' RACE reads. This table has 95,000 to 130,000 distinct CDR3 sequences, more than 9% appearing once.

Sequencing was performed on PBMCs, taken at follow-up. The gene calls are TRBV29-1 and TRBJ1-5; D remains ambiguous. This TCR was sampled from a male donor with early-stage non-small cell lung cancer. This chain's CDR3 is CSVSDGLLGNQPQHF. DNA for the CDR3: TGCAGCGTTTCGGACGGACTACTTGGCAATCAGCCCCAGCATTTT.